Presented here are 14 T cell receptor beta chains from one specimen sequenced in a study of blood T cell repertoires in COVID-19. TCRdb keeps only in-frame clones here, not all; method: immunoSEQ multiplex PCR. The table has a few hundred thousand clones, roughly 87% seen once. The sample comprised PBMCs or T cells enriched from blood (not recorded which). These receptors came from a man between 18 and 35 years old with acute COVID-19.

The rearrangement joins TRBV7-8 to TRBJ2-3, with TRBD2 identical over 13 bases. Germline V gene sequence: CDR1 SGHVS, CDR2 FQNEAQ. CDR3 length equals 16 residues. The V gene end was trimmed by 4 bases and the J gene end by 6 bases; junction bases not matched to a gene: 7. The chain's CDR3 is CASSSGTSGIWDTQYF. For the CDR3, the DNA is TGTGCCAGCAGCTCAGGGACTAGCGGGATTTGGGATACGCAGTATTTT.

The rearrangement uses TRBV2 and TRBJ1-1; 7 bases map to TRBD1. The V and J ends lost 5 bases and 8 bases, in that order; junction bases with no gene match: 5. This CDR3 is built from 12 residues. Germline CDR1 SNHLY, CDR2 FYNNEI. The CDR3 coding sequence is TGTGCCAGCAGTCATTGGGACAGCGAAGCTTTCTTT. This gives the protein CASSHWDSEAFF. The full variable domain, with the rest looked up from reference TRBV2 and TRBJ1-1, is EPEVTQTPSHQVTQMGQEVILRCVPISNHLYFYWYRQILGQKVEFLVSFYNNEISEKSEIFDDQFSVERPDGSNFTLKIRSTKLEDSAMYFCASSHWDSEAFFGQGTRLTVV.

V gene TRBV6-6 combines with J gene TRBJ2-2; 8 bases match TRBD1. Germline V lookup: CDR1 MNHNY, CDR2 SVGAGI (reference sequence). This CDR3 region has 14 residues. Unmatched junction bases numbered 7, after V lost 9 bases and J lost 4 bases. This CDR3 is CASDRGDGTGELFF. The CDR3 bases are TGTGCCAGTGACAGGGGAGATGGCACCGGGGAGCTGTTTTTT.

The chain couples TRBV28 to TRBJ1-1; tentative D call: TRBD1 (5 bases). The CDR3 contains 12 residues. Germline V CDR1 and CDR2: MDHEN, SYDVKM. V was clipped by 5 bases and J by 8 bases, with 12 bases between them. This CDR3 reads CASSTGTLEAFF. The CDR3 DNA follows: TGTGCCAGCAGTACCGGGACTTTGGAAGCTTTCTTT.

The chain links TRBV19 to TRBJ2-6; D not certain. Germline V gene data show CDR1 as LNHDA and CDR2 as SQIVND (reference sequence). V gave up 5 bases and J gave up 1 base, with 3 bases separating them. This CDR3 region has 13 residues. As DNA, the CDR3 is TGTGCCAGTAGTGAGTCTGGGGCCAACGTCCTGACTTTC. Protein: CASSESGANVLTF.

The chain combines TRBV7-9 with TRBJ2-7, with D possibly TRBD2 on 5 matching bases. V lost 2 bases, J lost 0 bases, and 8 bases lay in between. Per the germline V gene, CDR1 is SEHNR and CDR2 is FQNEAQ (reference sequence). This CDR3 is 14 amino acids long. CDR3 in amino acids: CASSLTGSSYEQYF. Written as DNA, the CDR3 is TGTGCCAGCAGCTTAACGGGGAGCTCCTACGAGCAGTACTTC.

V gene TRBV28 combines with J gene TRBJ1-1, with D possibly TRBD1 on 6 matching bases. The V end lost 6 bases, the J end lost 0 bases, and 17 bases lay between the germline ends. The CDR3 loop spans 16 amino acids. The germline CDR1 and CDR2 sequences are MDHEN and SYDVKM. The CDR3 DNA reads TGTGCCAGCAGGACAGACGGGACACACATGAACACTGAAGCTTTCTTT. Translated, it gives CASRTDGTHMNTEAFF.

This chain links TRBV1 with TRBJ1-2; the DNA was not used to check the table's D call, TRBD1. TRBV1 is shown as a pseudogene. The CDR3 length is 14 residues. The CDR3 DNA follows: TGCACCAGCAGCCTGTACAGCAACCTCTATGGCTACACCTTC. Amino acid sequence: CTSSLYSNLYGYTF.

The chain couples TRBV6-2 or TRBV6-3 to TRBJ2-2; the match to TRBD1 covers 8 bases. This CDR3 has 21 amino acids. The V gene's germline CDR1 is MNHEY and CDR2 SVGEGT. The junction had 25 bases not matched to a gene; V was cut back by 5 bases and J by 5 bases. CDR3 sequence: CASSQSGGEKRTGRITGELFF. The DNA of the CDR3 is TGTGCCAGCAGTCAAAGCGGAGGCGAAAAGAGGACAGGGAGAATAACCGGGGAGCTGTTTTTT.

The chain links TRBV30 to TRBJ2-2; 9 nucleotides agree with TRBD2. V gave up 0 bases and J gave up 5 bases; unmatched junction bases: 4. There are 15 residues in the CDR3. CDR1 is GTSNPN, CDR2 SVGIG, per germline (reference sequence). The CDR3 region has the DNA TGTGCCTGGAGTGTATTAGCGGGAGAGACCGGGGAGCTGTTTTTT. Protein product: CAWSVLAGETGELFF.

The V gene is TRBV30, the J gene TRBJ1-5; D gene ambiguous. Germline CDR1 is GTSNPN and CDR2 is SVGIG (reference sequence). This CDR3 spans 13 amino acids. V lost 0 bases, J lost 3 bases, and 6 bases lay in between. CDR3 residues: CAWSVEHNQPQHF. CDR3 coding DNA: TGTGCCTGGAGTGTTGAGCACAATCAGCCCCAGCATTTT.

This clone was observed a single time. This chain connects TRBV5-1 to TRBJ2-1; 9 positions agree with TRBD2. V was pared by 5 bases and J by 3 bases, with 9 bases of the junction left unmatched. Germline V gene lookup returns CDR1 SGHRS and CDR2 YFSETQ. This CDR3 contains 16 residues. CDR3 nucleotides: TGCGCCAGCAGTATCCAAGCGGGAGGCGACTACAATGAGCAGTTCTTC. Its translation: CASSIQAGGDYNEQFF.

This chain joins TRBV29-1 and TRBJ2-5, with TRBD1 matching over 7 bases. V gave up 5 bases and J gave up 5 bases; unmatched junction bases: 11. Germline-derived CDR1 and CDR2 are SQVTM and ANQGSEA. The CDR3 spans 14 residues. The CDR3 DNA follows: TGCAGCGTTTGGGACAGCACCTCAGGGGAGACCCAGTACTTC. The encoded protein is CSVWDSTSGETQYF.

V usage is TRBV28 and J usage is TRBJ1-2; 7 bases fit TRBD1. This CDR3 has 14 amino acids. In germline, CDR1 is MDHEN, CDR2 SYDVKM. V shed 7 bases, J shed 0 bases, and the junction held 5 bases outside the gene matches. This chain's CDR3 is CASTSGTANYGYTF. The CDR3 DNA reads TGTGCCAGCACCTCTGGGACAGCTAACTATGGCTACACCTTC.